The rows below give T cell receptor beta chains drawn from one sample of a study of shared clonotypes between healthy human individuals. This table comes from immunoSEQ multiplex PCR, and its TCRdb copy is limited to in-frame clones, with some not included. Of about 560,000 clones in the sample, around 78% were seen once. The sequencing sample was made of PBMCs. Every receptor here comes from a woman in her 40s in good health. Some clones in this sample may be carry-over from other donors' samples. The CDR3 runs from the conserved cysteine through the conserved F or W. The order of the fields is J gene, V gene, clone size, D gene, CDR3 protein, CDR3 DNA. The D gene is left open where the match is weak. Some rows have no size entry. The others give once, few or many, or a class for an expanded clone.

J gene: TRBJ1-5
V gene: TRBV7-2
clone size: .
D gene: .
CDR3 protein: CASSPDSNSNQPQHF
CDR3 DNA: TGTGCCAGCAGCCCGGACAGTAATAGCAATCAGCCCCAGCATTTT

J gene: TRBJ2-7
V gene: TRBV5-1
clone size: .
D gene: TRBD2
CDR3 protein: CASSFTGLAGDQVNF
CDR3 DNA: TGCGCCAGCAGCTTCACCGGACTAGCGGGAGACCAGGTGAACTTC

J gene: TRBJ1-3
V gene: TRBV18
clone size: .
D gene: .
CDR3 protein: CASSQDRRNSGNTIYF
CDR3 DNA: TGTGCCAGCTCACAAGACAGGAGGAACTCTGGAAACACCATATATTTT

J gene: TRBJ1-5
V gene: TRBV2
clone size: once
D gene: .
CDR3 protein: CASSNGRGRQPQHF
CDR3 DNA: TGTGCCAGCAGTAATGGGCGGGGTAGACAGCCCCAGCATTTT

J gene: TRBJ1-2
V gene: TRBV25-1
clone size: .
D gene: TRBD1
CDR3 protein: CASSPPGTGVYGYTF
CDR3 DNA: TGTGCCAGCAGCCCCCCCGGGACAGGGGTCTATGGCTACACCTTC

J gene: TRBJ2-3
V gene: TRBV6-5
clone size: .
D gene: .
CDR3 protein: CASSYKVRGTDTQYF
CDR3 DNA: TGTGCCAGCAGTTACAAGGTCAGAGGCACAGATACGCAGTATTTT

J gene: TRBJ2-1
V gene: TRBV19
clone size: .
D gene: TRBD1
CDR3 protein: CASTDRDRGVNEQFF
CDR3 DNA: TGTGCCAGTACCGACCGGGACAGGGGAGTCAATGAGCAGTTCTTC

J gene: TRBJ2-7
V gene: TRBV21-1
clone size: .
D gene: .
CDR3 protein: CASSRGSHYEQYF
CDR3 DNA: TGTGCCAGCAGCAGAGGCTCCCACTACGAGCAGTACTTC

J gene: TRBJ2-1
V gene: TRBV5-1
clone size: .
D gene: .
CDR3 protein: CASSFFGEDIVNEQFF
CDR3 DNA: TGCGCCAGCAGCTTTTTCGGTGAGGATATCGTAAATGAGCAGTTCTTC

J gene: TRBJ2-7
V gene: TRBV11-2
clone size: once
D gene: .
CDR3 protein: CASSLRDTYEQYF
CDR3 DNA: TGTGCCAGCAGCTTGAGGGATACCTACGAGCAGTACTTC

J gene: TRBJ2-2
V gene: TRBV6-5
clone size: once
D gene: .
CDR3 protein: CASSYRRTSGELFF
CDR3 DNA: TGTGCCAGCAGTTATAGGAGGACGAGCGGGGAGCTGTTTTTT

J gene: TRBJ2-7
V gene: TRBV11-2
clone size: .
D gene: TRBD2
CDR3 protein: CASSSGLAYYEQYF
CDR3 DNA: TGTGCCAGCAGCTCGGGACTAGCGTACTACGAGCAGTACTTC

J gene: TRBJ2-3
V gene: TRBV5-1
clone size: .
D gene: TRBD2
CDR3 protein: CASSLGLARFDSTDTQYF
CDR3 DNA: TGCGCCAGCAGCTTGGGACTAGCGCGATTTGATAGCACAGATACGCAGTATTTT

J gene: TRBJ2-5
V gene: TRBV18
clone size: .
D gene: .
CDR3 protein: CASSPPLGAETQYF
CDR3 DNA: TGTGCCAGCTCACCACCGCTCGGGGCAGAGACCCAGTACTTC

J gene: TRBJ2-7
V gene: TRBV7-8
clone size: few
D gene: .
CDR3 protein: CASSLETASLGGFFYEQYF
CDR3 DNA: TGTGCCAGCAGCTTAGAGACTGCGTCCCTAGGTGGGTTTTTCTACGAGCAGTACTTC

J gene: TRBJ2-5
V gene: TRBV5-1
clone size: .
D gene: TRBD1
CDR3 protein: CASATRDSQETQYF
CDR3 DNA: TGCGCCAGCGCAACCCGGGACAGCCAAGAGACCCAGTACTTC

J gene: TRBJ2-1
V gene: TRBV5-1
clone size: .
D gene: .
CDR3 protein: CASSLDGGLGEQFF
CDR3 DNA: TGCGCCAGCAGCTTGGACGGAGGTCTCGGTGAGCAGTTCTTC

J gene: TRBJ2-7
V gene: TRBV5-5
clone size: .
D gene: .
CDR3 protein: CASSLWASEQYF
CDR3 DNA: TGTGCCAGCAGCTTGTGGGCTTCCGAGCAGTACTTC

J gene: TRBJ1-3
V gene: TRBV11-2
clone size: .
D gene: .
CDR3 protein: CASSFPSGNTIYF
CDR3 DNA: TGTGCCAGCAGCTTCCCCTCTGGAAACACCATATATTTT

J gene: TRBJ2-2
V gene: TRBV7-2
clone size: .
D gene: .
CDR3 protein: CASSLPSSGELFF
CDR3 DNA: TGTGCCAGCAGCTTACCCTCTTCCGGGGAGCTGTTTTTT

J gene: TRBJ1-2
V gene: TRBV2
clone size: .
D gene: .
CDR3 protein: CASSEAGPKGGRRNGYTF
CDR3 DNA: TGTGCCAGCAGTGAAGCGGGACCCAAAGGGGGTAGACGGAATGGCTACACCTTC

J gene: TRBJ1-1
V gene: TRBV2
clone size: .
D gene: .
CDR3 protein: CASSLRQASEAFF
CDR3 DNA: TGTGCCAGCAGTCTTCGACAGGCGAGTGAAGCTTTCTTT

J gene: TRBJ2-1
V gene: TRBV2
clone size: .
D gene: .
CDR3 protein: CASMTGSGNNEQFF
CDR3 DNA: TGTGCCAGCATGACGGGTAGCGGAAACAATGAGCAGTTCTTC

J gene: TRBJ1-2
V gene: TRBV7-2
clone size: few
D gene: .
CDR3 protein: CASSYDRNYGYTF
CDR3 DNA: TGTGCCAGCAGTTACGACAGGAACTATGGCTACACCTTC

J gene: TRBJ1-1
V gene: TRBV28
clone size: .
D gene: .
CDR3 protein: CASTGQGIEAFF
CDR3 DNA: TGTGCCAGCACCGGCCAAGGAATTGAAGCTTTCTTT

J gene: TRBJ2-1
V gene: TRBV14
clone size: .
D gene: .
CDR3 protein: CASSQDLRSNEQFF
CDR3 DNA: TGTGCCAGCAGCCAAGATCTTAGAAGTAATGAGCAGTTCTTC

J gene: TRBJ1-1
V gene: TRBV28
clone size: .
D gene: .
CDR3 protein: CASSSPGRRLNTEAFF
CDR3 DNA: TGTGCCAGCAGTTCTCCTGGGCGCAGGTTGAACACTGAAGCTTTCTTT

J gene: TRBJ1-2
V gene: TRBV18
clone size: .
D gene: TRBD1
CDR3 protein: CASSPTGGAGLDYTF
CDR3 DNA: TGTGCCAGCTCGCCGACAGGGGGCGCAGGCCTTGACTACACCTTC

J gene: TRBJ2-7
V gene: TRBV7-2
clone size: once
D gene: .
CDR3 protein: CASSPDYSSYEQYF
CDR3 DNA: TGTGCCAGCAGCCCCGACTACTCATCCTACGAGCAGTACTTC

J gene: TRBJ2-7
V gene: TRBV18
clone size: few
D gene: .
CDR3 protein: CASSPSGARSYEQYF
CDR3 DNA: TGTGCCAGCTCACCATCAGGGGCGCGGTCCTACGAGCAGTACTTC

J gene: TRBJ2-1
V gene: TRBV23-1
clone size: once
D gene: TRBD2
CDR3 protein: CASSQLGGRARNEQFF
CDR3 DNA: TGCGCCAGCAGTCAATTGGGCGGGAGGGCCAGGAATGAGCAGTTCTTC

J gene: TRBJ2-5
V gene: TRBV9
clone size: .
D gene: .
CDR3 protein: CASSGGVGETQYF
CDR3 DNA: TGTGCCAGCAGCGGGGGAGTCGGAGAGACCCAGTACTTC

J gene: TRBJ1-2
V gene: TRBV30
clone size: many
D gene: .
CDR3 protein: CAWSRQETGGYTF
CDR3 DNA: TGTGCCTGGAGTCGGCAGGAAACCGGGGGCTACACCTTC

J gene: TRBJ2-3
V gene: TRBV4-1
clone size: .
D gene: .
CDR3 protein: CASSRRAFTDTQYF
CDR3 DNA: TGCGCCAGCAGCCGACGGGCCTTCACAGATACGCAGTATTTT

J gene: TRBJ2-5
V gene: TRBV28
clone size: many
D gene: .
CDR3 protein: CASRSRGGETQYF
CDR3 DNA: TGTGCCAGCAGATCTCGAGGGGGGGAGACCCAGTACTTC

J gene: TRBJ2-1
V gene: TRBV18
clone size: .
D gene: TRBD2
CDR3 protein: CASSPRAGESYNEQFF
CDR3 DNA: TGTGCCAGCTCACCTAGGGCGGGAGAGTCCTACAATGAGCAGTTCTTC

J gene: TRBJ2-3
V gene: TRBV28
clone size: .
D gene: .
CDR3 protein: CASSLSGELYTQYF
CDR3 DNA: TGTGCCAGCAGTTTATCCGGGGAGTTGTATACGCAGTATTTT

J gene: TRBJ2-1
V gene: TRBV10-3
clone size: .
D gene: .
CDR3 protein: CAISGPLDSRQFF
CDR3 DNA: TGTGCCATCAGTGGACCCCTCGACAGTCGGCAGTTCTTC

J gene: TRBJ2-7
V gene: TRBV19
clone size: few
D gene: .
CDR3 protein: CASTSRDGGYEQYF
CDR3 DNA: TGTGCCAGTACCTCTCGGGACGGCGGCTACGAGCAGTACTTC

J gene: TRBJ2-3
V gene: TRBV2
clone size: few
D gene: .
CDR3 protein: CASSEVGSGADTQYF
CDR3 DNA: TGTGCCAGCAGTGAGGTGGGGAGTGGGGCAGATACGCAGTATTTT

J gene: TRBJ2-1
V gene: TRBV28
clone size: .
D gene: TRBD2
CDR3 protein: CASSLILAGLTNEQFF
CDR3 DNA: TGTGCCAGCAGTCTCATACTAGCGGGCCTAACCAATGAGCAGTTCTTC